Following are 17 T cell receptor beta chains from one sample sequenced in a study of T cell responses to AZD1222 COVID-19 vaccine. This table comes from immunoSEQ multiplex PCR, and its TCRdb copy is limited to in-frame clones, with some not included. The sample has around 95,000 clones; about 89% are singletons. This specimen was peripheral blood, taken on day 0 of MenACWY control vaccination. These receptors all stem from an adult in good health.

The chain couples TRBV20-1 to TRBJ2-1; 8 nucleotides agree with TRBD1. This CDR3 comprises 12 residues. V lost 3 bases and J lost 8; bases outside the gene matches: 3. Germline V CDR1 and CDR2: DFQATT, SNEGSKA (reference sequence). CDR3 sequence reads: CSASPGGYEQFF. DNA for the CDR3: TGCAGTGCTAGTCCAGGGGGCTATGAGCAGTTCTTC.

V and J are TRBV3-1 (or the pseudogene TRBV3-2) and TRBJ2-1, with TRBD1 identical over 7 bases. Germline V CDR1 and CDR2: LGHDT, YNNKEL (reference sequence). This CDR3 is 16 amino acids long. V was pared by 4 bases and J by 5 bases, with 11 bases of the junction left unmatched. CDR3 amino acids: CASSPSIGGPHNEQFF. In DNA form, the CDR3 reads TGTGCCAGCAGCCCCTCGATAGGGGGCCCCCACAATGAGCAGTTCTTC.

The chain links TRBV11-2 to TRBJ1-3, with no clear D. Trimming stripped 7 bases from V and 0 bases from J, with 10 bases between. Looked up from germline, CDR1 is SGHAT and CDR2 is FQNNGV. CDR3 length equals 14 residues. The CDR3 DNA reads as TGTGCCAGCACCATTGGGCTCTCTGGAAACACCATATATTTT. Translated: CASTIGLSGNTIYF.

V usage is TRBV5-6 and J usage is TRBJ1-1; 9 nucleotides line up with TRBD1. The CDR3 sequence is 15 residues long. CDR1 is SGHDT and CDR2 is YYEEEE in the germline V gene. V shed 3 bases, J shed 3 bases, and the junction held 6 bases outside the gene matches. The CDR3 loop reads CASSSVTGGYTEAFF. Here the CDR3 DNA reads TGTGCCAGCAGCTCTGTAACAGGGGGCTACACTGAAGCTTTCTTT.

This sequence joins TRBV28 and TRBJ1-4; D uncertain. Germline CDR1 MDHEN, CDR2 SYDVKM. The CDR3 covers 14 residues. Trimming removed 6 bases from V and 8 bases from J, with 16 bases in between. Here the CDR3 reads CASSVAHTREKLFF. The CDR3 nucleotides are TGTGCCAGCAGCGTAGCGCATACGCGGGAAAAACTGTTTTTT.

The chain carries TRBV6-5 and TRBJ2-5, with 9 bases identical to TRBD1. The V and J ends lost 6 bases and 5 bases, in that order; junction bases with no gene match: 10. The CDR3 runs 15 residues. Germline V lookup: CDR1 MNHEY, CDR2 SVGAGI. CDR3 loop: CASRPPGQGWETQYF. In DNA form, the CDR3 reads TGTGCCAGCAGACCACCGGGACAGGGTTGGGAGACCCAGTACTTC.

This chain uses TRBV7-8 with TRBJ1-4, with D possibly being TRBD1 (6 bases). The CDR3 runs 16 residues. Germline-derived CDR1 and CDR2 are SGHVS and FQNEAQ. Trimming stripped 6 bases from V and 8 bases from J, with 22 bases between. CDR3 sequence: CASRSTGLGSWEKLFF. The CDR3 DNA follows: TGTGCCAGCAGATCAACAGGGTTGGGTAGCTGGGAAAAACTGTTTTTT.

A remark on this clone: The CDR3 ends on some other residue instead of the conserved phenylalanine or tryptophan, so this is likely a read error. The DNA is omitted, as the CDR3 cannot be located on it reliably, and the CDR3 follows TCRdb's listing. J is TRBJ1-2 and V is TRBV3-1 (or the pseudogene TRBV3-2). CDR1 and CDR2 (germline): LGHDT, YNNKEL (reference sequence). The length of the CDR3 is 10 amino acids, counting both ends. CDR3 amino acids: CASSPKGGPS.

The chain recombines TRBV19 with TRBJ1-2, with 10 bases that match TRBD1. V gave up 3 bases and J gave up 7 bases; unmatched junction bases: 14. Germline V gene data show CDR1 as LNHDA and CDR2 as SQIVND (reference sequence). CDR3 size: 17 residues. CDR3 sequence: CASSILTGGLSLGGYTF. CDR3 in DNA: TGTGCCAGTAGTATCCTGACAGGGGGCCTTTCTCTGGGTGGCTACACCTTC.

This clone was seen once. For the CDR3, the DNA is TGTGCCAGCTCGAGACAGGGGGCATGGACAGATACGCAGTATTTT. This translates into CASSRQGAWTDTQYF. V usage is TRBV6-5 and J usage is TRBJ2-3; 10 bases are a match to TRBD1. The CDR3 extends over 15 amino acids. V lost 8 bases to trimming and J lost 3 bases; unmatched junction nucleotides: 8. CDR1 MNHEY and CDR2 SVGAGI come from the germline V gene.

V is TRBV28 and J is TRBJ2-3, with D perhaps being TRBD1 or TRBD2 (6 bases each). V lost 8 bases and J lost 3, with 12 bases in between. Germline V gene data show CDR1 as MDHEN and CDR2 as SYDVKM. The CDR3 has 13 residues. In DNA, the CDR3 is TGTGCCAGCGTAAGAGGGGGGACAGATACGCAGTATTTT. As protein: CASVRGGTDTQYF.

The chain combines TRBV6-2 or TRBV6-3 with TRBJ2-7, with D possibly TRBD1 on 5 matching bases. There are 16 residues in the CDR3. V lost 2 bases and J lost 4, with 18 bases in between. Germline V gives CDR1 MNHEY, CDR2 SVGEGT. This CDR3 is CASSYDGAGPVYEQYF. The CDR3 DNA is TGTGCCAGCAGTTACGATGGGGCCGGCCCGGTTTACGAGCAGTACTTC.

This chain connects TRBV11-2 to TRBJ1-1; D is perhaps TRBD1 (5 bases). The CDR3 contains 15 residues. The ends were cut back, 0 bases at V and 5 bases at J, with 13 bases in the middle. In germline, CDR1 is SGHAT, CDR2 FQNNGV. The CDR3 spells CASSLDWGPGTEAFF. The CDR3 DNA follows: TGTGCCAGCAGCTTAGATTGGGGACCGGGGACTGAAGCTTTCTTT.

The chain's CDR3 is CASTPGQGMNSPLHF. The CDR3 DNA is TGTGCCAGCACCCCTGGACAGGGGATGAATTCACCCCTCCACTTT. The V gene is TRBV28, the J gene TRBJ1-6, with 9 bases identical to TRBD1. J lost 7 bases, V lost 7 bases, and 8 bases had no gene match. The CDR3 covers 15 residues. Germline lookup yields CDR1 MDHEN and CDR2 SYDVKM.

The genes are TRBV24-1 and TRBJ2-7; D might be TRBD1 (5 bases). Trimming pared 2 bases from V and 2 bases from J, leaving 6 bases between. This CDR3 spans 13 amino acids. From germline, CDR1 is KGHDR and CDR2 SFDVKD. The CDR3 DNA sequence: TGTGCCACCAGTGATTCAGGGACCTACGAGCAGTACTTC. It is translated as CATSDSGTYEQYF.

The CDR3, as DNA: TGCGCCAGCAGCCCACCGAATAGCGGGAGGGCCGAGTGGGAGCAGTACTTC. Translation gives CASSPPNSGRAEWEQYF. The chain uses TRBV4-3 and TRBJ2-7, with 11 bases fitting TRBD2. CDR1 and CDR2 from the germline V gene are LGHNA and YSLEER. This CDR3 contains 17 residues. V was clipped by 4 bases and J by 7 bases; unmatched bases: 15.

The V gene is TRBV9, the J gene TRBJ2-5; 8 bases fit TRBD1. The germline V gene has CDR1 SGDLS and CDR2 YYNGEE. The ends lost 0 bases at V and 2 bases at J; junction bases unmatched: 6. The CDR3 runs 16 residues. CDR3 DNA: TGTGCCAGCAGCGTAGGGACAGGGAATAGACAAGAGACCCAGTACTTC. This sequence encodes CASSVGTGNRQETQYF.